These 9 T cell receptor beta chains were all obtained from the same sample, sequenced in a study of T cell responses to AZD1222 COVID-19 vaccine. Sequenced by immunoSEQ multiplex PCR; TCRdb stores in-frame clones only, minus some. The data contain 200,000 to 250,000 clones, around 94% of them singletons. The specimen was peripheral blood, collected 28 days after the second dose of the MenACWY control vaccine. These TCRs come from an adult who received the MenACWY meningococcal vaccine as a control.

This chain uses TRBV7-2 with TRBJ2-7; possible D gene TRBD1, 5 bases. CDR3 size: 14 residues. Trimming removed 0 bases from V and 3 bases from J, with 9 bases in between. From germline, CDR1 is SGHTA and CDR2 FQGNSA. This chain's CDR3 is CASSLATGYYEQYF. CDR3 DNA: TGTGCCAGCAGCTTAGCAACAGGTTACTACGAGCAGTACTTC.

CDR3 amino acids: CSVVGQQNTEAFF. CDR3 nucleotide sequence: TGCAGCGTTGTAGGGCAGCAGAACACTGAAGCTTTCTTT. The chain carries TRBV29-1 and TRBJ1-1; no clear D gene. Trimming pared 4 bases from V and 1 base from J, leaving 10 bases between. The CDR3 is 13 amino acids. CDR1 and CDR2 from the germline V gene are SQVTM and ANQGSEA.

V and J are TRBV9 and TRBJ1-2, with D tentatively TRBD1 (5 bases). From germline, CDR1 is SGDLS and CDR2 YYNGEE. The CDR3 loop spans 14 amino acids. Trimming stripped 4 bases from V and 4 bases from J, with 14 bases between. CDR3 bases: TGTGCCAGCAGCACCCGGGGCAGTGGCTATGGCTACACCTTC. The encoded protein is CASSTRGSGYGYTF.

In DNA, the CDR3 is TGTGCCACCAGCACCGGGACAGGGGGGTACTATGGCTACACCTTC. This codes for CATSTGTGGYYGYTF. This chain connects TRBV15 to TRBJ1-2; 11 positions agree with TRBD1. Per germline, CDR1 LNHNV and CDR2 YYDKDF (reference sequence). The V segment lost 4 bases and the J segment 3 bases; nucleotides outside the gene matches: 4. The CDR3 has 15 amino acids.

The chain recombines TRBV5-6 with TRBJ1-1; D is possibly TRBD1 (6 bases). Germline values: CDR1 SGHDT, CDR2 YYEEEE. Trimming cost V 3 bases and J 6 bases, with 18 bases left between them. The CDR3 loop spans 15 amino acids. CDR3 sequence reads: CASSSYREEGAEAFF. The CDR3 nucleotides are TGTGCCAGCAGCTCCTACAGGGAGGAGGGGGCTGAAGCTTTCTTT.

This rearrangement joins TRBV6-1 to TRBJ1-6; TRBD1 aligns across 8 bases. CDR3 size: 15 residues. The trim removed 2 bases at V and 10 bases at J, leaving 7 bases unmatched. The germline V gene has CDR1 MNHNS and CDR2 SASEGT. The DNA for the CDR3 is TGTGCCAGCAGTGAATTGGACAGGGAAGACTCACCCCTCCACTTT. Translation: CASSELDREDSPLHF.

This sequence joins TRBV19 and TRBJ1-6; perhaps TRBD1 as D (6 bases). V dropped 7 bases and J dropped 5 bases, with 9 bases sitting between them. The CDR3 runs to 13 residues. Germline CDR1 is LNHDA and CDR2 is SQIVND (reference sequence). The CDR3 loop reads CASTGQNNSPLHF. The CDR3 bases are TGTGCCAGTACCGGACAGAATAATTCACCCCTCCACTTT.

This chain connects TRBV7-6 to TRBJ2-1; TRBD1 matches at 7 bases. The CDR3 consists of 15 residues. Trimming removed 1 base from V and 3 bases from J; junction bases left unmatched: 3. Per the germline V gene, CDR1 is SGHVS and CDR2 is FNYEAQ. For the CDR3, the DNA is TGTGCCAGCAGCTTAGGTCAGGGGGTCTACAATGAGCAGTTCTTC. This translates into CASSLGQGVYNEQFF.

V is TRBV11-2 and J is TRBJ1-4, with D possibly TRBD1 on 5 matching bases. Germline loops: CDR1 SGHAT, CDR2 FQNNGV. The CDR3 totals 14 residues. The V gene lost 6 bases and the J gene lost 8 bases, with 16 bases spanning the gap. CDR3 coding DNA: TGTGCCAGCAGGCCGGGACCTAGTCAGGAAAAACTGTTTTTT. Translated: CASRPGPSQEKLFF.